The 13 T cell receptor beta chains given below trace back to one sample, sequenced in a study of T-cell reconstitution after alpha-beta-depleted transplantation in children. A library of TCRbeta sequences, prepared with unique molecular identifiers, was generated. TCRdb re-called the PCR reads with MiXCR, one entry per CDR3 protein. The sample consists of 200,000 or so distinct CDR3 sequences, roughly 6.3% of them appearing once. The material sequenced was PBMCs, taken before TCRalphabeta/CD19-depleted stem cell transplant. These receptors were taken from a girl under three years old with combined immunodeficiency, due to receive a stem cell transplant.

CDR3 residues: CSASSSRGVWYGYTF. Written as DNA, the CDR3 is TGCAGTGCGAGCTCCTCTCGGGGGGTGTGGTATGGCTACACCTTC. This chain joins TRBV20-1 and TRBJ1-2; D is perhaps TRBD1 (5 bases). There are 15 residues in the CDR3. Trimming left V 6 bases short and J 5 bases short, with 22 bases between. In germline, CDR1 is DFQATT, CDR2 SNEGSKA (reference sequence).

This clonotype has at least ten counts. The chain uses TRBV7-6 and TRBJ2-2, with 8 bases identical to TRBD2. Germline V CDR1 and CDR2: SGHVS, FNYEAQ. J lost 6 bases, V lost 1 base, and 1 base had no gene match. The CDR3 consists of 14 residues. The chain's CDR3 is CASSLDGGAGELFF. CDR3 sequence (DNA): TGTGCCAGCAGCTTAGACGGGGGGGCCGGGGAGCTGTTTTTT.

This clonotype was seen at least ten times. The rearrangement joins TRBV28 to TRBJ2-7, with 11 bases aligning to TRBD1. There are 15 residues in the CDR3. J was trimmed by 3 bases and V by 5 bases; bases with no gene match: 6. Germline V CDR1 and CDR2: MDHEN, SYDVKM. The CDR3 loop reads CASSLPGTGGYEQYF. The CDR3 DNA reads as TGTGCCAGCAGTCTACCAGGGACAGGGGGCTACGAGCAGTACTTC. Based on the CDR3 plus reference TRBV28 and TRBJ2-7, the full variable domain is DVKVTQSSRYLVKRTGEKVFLECVQDMDHENMFWYRQDPGLGLRLIYFSYDVKMKEKGDIPEGYSVSREKKERFSLILESASTNQTSMYLCASSLPGTGGYEQYFGPGTRLTVT.

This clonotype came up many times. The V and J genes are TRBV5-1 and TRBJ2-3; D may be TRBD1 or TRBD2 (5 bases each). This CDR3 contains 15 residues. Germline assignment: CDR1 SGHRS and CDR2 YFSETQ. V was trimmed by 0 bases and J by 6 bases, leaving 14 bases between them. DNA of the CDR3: TGCGCCAGCAGCTTGGTGGACGGGGCTAGGGATACGCAGTATTTT. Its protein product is CASSLVDGARDTQYF.

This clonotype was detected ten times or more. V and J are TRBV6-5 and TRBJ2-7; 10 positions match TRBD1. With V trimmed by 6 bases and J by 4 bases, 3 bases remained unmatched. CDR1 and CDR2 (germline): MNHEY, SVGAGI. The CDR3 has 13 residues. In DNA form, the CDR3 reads TGTGCCAGCAGGAGGGACAGGGGTTACGAGCAGTACTTC. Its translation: CASRRDRGYEQYF.

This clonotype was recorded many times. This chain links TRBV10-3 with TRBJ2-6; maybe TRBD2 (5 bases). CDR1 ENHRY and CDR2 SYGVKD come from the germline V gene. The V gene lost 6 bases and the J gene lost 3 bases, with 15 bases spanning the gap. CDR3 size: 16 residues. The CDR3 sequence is CAISEKREFGANVLTF. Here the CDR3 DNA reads TGTGCCATCAGCGAAAAGAGGGAGTTTGGGGCCAACGTCCTGACTTTC.

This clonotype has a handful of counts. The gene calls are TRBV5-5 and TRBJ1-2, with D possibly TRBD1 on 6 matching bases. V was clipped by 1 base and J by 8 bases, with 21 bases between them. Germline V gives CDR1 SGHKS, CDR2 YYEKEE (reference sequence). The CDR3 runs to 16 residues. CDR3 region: CASSLYEGTQGPGYTF. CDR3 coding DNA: TGTGCCAGCAGCTTGTATGAAGGGACCCAGGGGCCGGGCTACACCTTC. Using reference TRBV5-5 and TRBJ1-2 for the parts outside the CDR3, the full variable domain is DAGVTQSPTHLIKTRGQQVTLRCSPISGHKSVSWYQQVLGQGPQFIFQYYEKEERGRGNFPDRFSARQFPNYSSELNVNALLLGDSALYLCASSLYEGTQGPGYTFGSGTRLTVV.

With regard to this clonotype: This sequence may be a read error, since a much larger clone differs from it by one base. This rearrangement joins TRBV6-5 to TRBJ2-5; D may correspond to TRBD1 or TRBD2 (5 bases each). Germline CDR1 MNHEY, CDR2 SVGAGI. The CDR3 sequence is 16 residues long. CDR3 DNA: TGTGCCAGCAGTTCCCCCTCCCGGGACGGTAAAGAGACCGAGTACTTC. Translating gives CASSSPSRDGKETEYF.

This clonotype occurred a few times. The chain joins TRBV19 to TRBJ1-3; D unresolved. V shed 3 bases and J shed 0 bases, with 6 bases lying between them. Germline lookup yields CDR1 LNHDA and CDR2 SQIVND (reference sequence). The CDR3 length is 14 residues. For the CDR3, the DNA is TGTGCCAGTAGTATGTGGACCTCTGGAAACACCATATATTTT. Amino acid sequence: CASSMWTSGNTIYF.

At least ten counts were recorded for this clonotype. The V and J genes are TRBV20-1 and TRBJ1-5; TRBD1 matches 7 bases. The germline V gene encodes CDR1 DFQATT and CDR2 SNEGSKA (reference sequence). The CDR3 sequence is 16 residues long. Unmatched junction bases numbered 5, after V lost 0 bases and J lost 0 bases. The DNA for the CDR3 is TGCAGTGCTAGAGATCGACAGGGTTATAGCAATCAGCCCCAGCATTTT. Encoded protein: CSARDRQGYSNQPQHF.

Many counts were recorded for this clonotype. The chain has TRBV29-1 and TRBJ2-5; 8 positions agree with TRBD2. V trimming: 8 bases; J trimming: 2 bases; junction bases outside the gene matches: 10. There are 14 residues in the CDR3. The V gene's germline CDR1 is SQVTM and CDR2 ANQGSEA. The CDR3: CSFVLAELQETQYF. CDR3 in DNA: TGCAGCTTTGTACTAGCGGAGCTTCAAGAGACCCAGTACTTC.

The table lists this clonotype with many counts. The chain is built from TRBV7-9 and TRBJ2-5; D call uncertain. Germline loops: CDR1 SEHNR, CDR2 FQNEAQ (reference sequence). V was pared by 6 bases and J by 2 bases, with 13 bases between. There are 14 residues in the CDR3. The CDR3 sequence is CASRAGNLQETQYF. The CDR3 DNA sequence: TGTGCCAGCAGAGCCGGAAACCTTCAAGAGACCCAGTACTTC.

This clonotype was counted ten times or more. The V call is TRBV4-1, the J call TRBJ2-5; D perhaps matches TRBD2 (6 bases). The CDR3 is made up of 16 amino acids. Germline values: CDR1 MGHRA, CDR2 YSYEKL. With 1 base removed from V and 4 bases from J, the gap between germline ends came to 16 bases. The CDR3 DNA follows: TGCGCCAGCAGCCAAGTTATAGGGACTGGGGGAGAGACCCAGTACTTC. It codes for CASSQVIGTGGETQYF.